Following are 11 T cell receptor beta chains from one sample sequenced in a study of shared clonotypes between healthy human individuals. The table came from immunoSEQ multiplex PCR; TCRdb's copy has only in-frame clones and leaves some out. Among about 520,000 clones listed, roughly 95% were seen once. Sequencing input: naive CD4+ T cells sorted from blood. The subset denotes: CD45RA+ positively selected. These receptors came from a woman in her twenties or thirties in good health.

V and J are TRBV7-9 and TRBJ2-1, with 13 bases identical to TRBD2. Per the germline V gene, CDR1 is SEHNR and CDR2 is FQNEAQ (reference sequence). The ends lost 4 bases at V and 7 bases at J; junction bases unmatched: 7. The CDR3 runs 16 residues. The CDR3 region has the DNA TGTGCCAGCAGCTCCACTAGCGGGAGGGCCTGGAATGAGCAGTTCTTC. Translating it yields CASSSTSGRAWNEQFF.

V usage is TRBV14 and J usage is TRBJ2-7, with 9 bases matching TRBD2. Germline V CDR1 and CDR2: SGHDN, FVKESK. The CDR3 consists of 15 residues. The J segment lost 2 bases and the V segment lost 4 bases, leaving 6 bases of the junction unmatched. The CDR3 here is CASSLTSGPTYEQYF. The CDR3, as DNA: TGTGCCAGCAGCCTTACTAGCGGGCCTACCTACGAGCAGTACTTC.

V is TRBV13 and J is TRBJ2-5, with a possible D match to TRBD2 (5 bases). Germline V gives CDR1 PRHDT, CDR2 FYEKMQ (reference sequence). There are 15 residues in the CDR3. Trimming cost V 5 bases and J 4 bases, with 17 bases left between them. This CDR3 reads CASSPTWGEGETQYF. Here the CDR3 DNA reads TGTGCCAGCAGCCCAACGTGGGGAGAAGGAGAGACCCAGTACTTC.

The gene calls are TRBV7-3 and TRBJ2-1; maybe TRBD2 (5 bases). Germline lookup yields CDR1 SGHTA and CDR2 FQGTGA. The CDR3 length is 11 residues. V shed 3 bases and J shed 15 bases, with 12 bases lying between them. CDR3 in DNA: TGTGCCAGCAGCTTTTGCCTAGCACGGTTCTTC. The encoded protein is CASSFCLARFF.

The sample holds one count of this clone. V usage is TRBV18 and J usage is TRBJ1-2; D is possibly TRBD1 (5 bases). Trimming pared 2 bases from V and 6 bases from J, leaving 10 bases between. Germline CDR1 KGHSH, CDR2 LQKENI. The CDR3 is 13 amino acids. The CDR3 sequence: CASSPSQGDGYTF. CDR3 DNA: TGTGCCAGCTCACCATCCCAGGGCGATGGCTACACCTTC.

This rearrangement joins TRBV6-1 to TRBJ1-5, with 8 bases identical to TRBD1. The germline V gene encodes CDR1 MNHNS and CDR2 SASEGT. The ends lost 7 bases at V and 7 bases at J; junction bases unmatched: 6. The CDR3 sequence is 13 residues long. CDR3 coding DNA: TGTGCCAGCAATCAGGGGGCGGGGCAGCCCCAGCATTTT. As protein: CASNQGAGQPQHF.

The rearrangement uses TRBV6-5 and TRBJ1-6; D is uncertain. This CDR3 region has 15 residues. Looked up from germline, CDR1 is MNHEY and CDR2 is SVGAGI. V was cut by 0 bases and J by 8 bases, with 11 bases left in between. CDR3 nucleotide sequence: TGTGCCAGCAGTTACTCTTCCGGACTCCATTCACCCCTCCACTTT. This translates into CASSYSSGLHSPLHF.

V usage is TRBV19 and J usage is TRBJ2-1; 9 nucleotides line up with TRBD2. V lost 6 bases, J lost 4 bases, and 4 bases stayed unmatched. This CDR3 spans 14 amino acids. Per germline, CDR1 LNHDA and CDR2 SQIVND (reference sequence). The CDR3 is CASSLTSGYNEQFF. CDR3 nucleotide sequence: TGTGCCAGTAGCCTGACTAGCGGATACAATGAGCAGTTCTTC. The whole variable domain, filled in from reference TRBV19 and TRBJ2-1, reads DGGITQSPKYLFRKEGQNVTLSCEQNLNHDAMYWYRQDPGQGLRLIYYSQIVNDFQKGDIAEGYSVSREKKESFPLTVTSAQKNPTAFYLCASSLTSGYNEQFFGPGTRLTVL.

This chain uses TRBV7-9 with TRBJ2-7; 10 bases line up with TRBD2. The V and J ends lost 1 base and 6 bases, in that order; junction bases with no gene match: 6. CDR3 length equals 15 residues. Germline V gives CDR1 SEHNR, CDR2 FQNEAQ (reference sequence). CDR3 in amino acids: CASSLGLAGAGEQYF. The CDR3 DNA follows: TGTGCCAGCAGCTTAGGGCTAGCGGGAGCTGGCGAGCAGTACTTC.

V and J are TRBV6-1 and TRBJ2-2; the D is unclear. Trimming took 6 bases from V and 1 from J, leaving 6 bases between them. The CDR3 extends over 13 amino acids. CDR1 is MNHNS and CDR2 is SASEGT in the germline V gene. CDR3 bases: TGTGCCAGCAGGACTCAGAACACCGGGGAGCTGTTTTTT. This gives the protein CASRTQNTGELFF.

The V call is TRBV2, the J call TRBJ2-2, with D perhaps matching TRBD2 (6 bases). The germline gives CDR1 SNHLY, CDR2 FYNNEI. There are 14 residues in the CDR3. The V end lost 6 bases, the J end lost 5 bases, and 13 bases lay between the germline ends. In DNA form, the CDR3 reads TGTGCCAGCAGACCCGATAGCGGAACCGGGGAGCTGTTTTTT. This sequence encodes CASRPDSGTGELFF.